This T cell receptor (beta chain) was sequenced in a study of CD8+ T cells in alopecia areata. In the study overall: Twice daily, treated patients received 5 to 10 mg of oral tofacitinib.

Both peripheral blood and punch biopsies of lesional scalp skin were obtained from patients who had alopecia areata. Sequencing templates came from extracted RNA that was reverse transcribed into cDNA. TCRdb's copy holds only in-frame clones and misses some; the assay was immunoSEQ multiplex PCR. The data show fewer than 250,000 clones, around 62% seen once. The germline gives CDR1 SEHNR, CDR2 FQNEAQ (reference sequence). V lost 1 base to trimming and J lost 3 bases, with 14 bases between them. The CDR3 extends over 16 amino acids. This specimen consisted of CD4+ T cells sorted from blood, obtained at week 0. This receptor was identified in a human donor with alopecia areata. The genes are TRBV7-9 and TRBJ2-3, with D perhaps assigned TRBD1 or TRBD2 (5 bases each). CDR3 bases: TGTGCCAGCAGCTTAGGGGGGACGGACTTAACAGATACGCAGTATTTT. Its translation is CASSLGGTDLTDTQYF.